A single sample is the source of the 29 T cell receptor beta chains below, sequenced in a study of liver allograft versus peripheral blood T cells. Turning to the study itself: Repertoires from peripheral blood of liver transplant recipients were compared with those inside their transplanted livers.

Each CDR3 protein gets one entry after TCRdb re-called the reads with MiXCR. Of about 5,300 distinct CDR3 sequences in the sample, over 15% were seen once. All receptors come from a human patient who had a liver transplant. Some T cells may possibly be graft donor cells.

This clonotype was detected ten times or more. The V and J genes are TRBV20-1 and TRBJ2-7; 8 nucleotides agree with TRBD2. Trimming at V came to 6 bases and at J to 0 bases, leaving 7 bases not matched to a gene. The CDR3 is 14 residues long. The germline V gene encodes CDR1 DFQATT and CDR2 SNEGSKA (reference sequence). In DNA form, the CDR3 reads TGCAGTGCCAGCTGGACTAGCAGCTCCTACGAGCAGTACTTC. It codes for CSASWTSSSYEQYF.

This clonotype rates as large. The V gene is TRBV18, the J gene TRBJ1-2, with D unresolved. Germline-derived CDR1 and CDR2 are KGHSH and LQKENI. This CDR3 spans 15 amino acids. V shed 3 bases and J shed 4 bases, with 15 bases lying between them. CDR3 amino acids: CASSPYLQQTYGYTF. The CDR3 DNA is TGTGCCAGCTCACCGTATCTCCAACAGACCTATGGCTACACCTTC.

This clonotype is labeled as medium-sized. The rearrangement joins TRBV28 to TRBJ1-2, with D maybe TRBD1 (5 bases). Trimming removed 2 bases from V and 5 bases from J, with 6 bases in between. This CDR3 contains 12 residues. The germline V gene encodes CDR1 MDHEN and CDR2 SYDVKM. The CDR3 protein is CASSLQGYGYTF. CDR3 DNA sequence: TGTGCCAGCAGTTTACAGGGTTATGGCTACACCTTC.

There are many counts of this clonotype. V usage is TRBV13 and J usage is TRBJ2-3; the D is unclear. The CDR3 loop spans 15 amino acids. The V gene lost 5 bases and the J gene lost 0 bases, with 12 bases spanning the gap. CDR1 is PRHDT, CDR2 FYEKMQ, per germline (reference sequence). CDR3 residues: CASSPGPQSTDTQYF. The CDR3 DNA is TGTGCCAGCAGCCCAGGCCCCCAGAGCACAGATACGCAGTATTTT. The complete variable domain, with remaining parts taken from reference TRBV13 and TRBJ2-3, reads AAGVIQSPRHLIKEKRETATLKCYPIPRHDTVYWYQQGPGQDPQFLISFYEKMQSDKGSIPDRFSAQQFSDYHSELNMSSLELGDSALYFCASSPGPQSTDTQYFGPGTRLTVL.

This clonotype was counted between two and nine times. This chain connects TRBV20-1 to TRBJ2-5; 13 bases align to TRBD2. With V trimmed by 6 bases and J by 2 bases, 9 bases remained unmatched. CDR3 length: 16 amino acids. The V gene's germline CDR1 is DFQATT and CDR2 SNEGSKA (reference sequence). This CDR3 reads CSARLAGGRGQETQYF. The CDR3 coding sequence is TGCAGTGCGAGACTAGCGGGGGGCCGGGGGCAAGAGACCCAGTACTTC.

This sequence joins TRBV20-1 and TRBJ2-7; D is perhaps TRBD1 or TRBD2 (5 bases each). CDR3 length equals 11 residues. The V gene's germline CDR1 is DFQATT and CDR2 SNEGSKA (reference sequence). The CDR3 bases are TGCCCTCGGGGCATCTCCTACGAGCAGTACTTC. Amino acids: CPRGISYEQYF.

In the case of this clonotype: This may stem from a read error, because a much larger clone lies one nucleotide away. Here the CDR3 DNA reads TGTGCCAATAGCAGGGGCGGAGAGACCCAGTACTTC. Its translation is CANSRGGETQYF. The chain joins TRBV19 to TRBJ2-5, with a weak D call TRBD1 (6 bases). The V gene lost 10 bases and the J gene lost 4 bases, with 13 bases spanning the gap. Germline V gene sequence: CDR1 LNHDA, CDR2 SQIVND (reference sequence). CDR3 length: 12 residues.

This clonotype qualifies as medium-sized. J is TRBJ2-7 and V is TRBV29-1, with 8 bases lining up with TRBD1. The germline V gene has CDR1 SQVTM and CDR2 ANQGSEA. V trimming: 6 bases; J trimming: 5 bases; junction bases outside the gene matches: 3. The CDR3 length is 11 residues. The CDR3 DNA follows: TGCAGCGTCCGGACAGGGCACGAGCAGTACTTC. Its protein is CSVRTGHEQYF.

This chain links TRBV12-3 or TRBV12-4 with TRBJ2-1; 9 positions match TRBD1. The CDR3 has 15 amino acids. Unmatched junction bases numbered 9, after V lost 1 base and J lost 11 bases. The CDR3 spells CASSLGTGAGGKQFF. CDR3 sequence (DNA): TGTGCCAGCAGTTTAGGGACAGGGGCCGGGGGTAAGCAGTTCTTC.

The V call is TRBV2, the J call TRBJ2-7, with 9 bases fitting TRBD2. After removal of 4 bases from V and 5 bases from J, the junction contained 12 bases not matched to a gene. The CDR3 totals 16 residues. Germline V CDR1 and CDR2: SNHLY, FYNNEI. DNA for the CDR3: TGTGCCAGCAGTGGGGAGAAGCGGGGGGCCAGGGACGAGCAGTACTTC. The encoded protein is CASSGEKRGARDEQYF.

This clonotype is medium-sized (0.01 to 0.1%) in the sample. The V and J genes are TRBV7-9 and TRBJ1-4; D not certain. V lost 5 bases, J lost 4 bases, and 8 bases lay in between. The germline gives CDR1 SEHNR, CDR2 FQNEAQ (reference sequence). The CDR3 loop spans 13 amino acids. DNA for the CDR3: TGTGCCAGCAGCCCTTACCTTAATGAAAAACTGTTTTTT. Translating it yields CASSPYLNEKLFF. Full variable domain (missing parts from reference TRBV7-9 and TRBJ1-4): DTGVSQNPRHKITKRGQNVTFRCDPISEHNRLYWYRQTLGQGPEFLTYFQNEAQLEKSRLLSDRFSAERPKGSFSTLEIQRTEQGDSAMYLCASSPYLNEKLFFGSGTQLSVL.

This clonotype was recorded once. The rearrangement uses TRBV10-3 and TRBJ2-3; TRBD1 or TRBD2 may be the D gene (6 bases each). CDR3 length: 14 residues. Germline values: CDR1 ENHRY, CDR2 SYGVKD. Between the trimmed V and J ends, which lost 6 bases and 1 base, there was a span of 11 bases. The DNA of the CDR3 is TGTGCCATCAGCGGGGGCCCGGGCACAGATACGCAGTATTTT. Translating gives CAISGGPGTDTQYF.

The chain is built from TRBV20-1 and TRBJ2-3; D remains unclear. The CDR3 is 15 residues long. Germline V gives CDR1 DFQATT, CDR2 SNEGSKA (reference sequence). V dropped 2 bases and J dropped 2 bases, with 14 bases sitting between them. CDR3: CSARLRATATDTQYF. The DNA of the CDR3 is TGCAGTGCTAGACTCCGGGCTACGGCCACAGATACGCAGTATTTT.

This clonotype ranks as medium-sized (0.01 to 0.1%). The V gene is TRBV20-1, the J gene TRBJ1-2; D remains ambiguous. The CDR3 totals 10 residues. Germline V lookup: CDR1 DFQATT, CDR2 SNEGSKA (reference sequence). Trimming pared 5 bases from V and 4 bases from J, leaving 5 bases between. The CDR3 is CSASSYGYTF. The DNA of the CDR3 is TGCAGTGCTTCCTCCTATGGCTACACCTTC.

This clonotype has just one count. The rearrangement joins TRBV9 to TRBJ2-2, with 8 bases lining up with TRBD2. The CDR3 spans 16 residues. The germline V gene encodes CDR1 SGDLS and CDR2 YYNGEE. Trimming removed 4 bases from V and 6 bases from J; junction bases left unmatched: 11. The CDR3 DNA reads TGTGCCAGCAGCCCCACCGGGGGGGGCTTTGCCGGGGAGCTGTTTTTT. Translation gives CASSPTGGGFAGELFF.

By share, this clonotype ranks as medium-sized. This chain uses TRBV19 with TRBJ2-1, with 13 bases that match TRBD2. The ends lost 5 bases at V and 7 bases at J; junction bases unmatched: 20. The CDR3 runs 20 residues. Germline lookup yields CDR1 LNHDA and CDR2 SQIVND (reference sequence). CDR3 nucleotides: TGTGCCAGTAGTCCCTCATCACTAGCGGGGGGGCAGCTATCCTTGAATGAGCAGTTCTTC. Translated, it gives CASSPSSLAGGQLSLNEQFF.

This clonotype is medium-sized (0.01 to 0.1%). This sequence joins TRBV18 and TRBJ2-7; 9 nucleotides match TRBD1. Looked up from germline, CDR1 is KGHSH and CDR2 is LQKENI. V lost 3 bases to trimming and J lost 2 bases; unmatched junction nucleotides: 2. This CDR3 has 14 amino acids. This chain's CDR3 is CASSPGTGPYEQYF. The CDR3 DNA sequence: TGTGCCAGCTCACCCGGGACAGGGCCCTACGAGCAGTACTTC.

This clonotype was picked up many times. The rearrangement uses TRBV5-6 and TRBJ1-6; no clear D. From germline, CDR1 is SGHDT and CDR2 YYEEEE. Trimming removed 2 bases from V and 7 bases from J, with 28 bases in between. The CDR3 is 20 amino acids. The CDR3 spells CASSLRQGPFQFKFNSPLHF. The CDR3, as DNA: TGTGCCAGCAGCTTACGACAAGGACCCTTCCAATTTAAATTCAATTCACCCCTCCACTTT.

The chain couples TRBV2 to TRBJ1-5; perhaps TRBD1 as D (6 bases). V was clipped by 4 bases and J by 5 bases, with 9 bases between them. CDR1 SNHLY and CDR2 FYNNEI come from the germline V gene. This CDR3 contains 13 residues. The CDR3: CASSADSDQPQHF. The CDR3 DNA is TGTGCCAGCAGTGCGGACAGTGATCAGCCCCAGCATTTT.

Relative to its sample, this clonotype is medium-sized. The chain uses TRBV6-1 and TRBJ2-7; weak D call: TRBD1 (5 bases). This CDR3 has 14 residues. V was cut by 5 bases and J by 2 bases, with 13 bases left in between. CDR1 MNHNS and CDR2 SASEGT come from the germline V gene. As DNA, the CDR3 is TGTGCCAGCAGTAAAATAGGACAAACCTACGAGCAGTACTTC. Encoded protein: CASSKIGQTYEQYF.

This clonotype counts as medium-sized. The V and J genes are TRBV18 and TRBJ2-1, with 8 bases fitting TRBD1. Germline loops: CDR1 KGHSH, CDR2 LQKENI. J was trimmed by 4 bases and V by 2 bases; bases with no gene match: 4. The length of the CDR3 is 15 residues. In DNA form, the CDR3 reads TGTGCCAGCTCACCAGGACAGGGCACATACAATGAGCAGTTCTTC. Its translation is CASSPGQGTYNEQFF. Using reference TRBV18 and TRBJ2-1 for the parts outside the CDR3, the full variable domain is NAGVMQNPRHLVRRRGQEARLRCSPMKGHSHVYWYRQLPEEGLKFMVYLQKENIIDESGMPKERFSAEFPKEGPSILRIQQVVRGDSAAYFCASSPGQGTYNEQFFGPGTRLTVL.

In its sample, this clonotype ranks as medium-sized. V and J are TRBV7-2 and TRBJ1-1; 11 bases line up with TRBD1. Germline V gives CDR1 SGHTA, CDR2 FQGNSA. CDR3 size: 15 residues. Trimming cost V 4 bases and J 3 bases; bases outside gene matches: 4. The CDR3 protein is CASSWTGGADTEAFF. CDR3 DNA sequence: TGTGCCAGCAGCTGGACAGGGGGCGCCGACACTGAAGCTTTCTTT.

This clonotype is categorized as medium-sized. The DNA for the CDR3 is TGTGCCAGCAGTTTATTGCGGACGAATGAAAAACTGTTTTTT. It is translated as CASSLLRTNEKLFF. The V gene is TRBV27, the J gene TRBJ1-4; D unresolved. Germline V gene sequence: CDR1 MNHEY, CDR2 SMNVEV (reference sequence). The CDR3 covers 14 residues. The ends were cut back, 1 base at V and 5 bases at J, with 8 bases in the middle. Together with reference TRBV27 and TRBJ1-4, the CDR3 gives the full variable domain: EAQVTQNPRYLITVTGKKLTVTCSQNMNHEYMSWYRQDPGLGLRQIYYSMNVEVTDKGDVPEGYKVSRKEKRNFPLILESPSPNQTSLYFCASSLLRTNEKLFFGSGTQLSVL.

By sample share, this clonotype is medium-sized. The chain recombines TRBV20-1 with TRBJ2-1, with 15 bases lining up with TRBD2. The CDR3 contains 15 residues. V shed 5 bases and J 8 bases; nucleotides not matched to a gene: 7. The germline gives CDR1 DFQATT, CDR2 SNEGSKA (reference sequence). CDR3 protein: CSAGGTSGGRDEQFF. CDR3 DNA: TGCAGTGCTGGAGGGACTAGCGGGGGGAGGGATGAGCAGTTCTTC.

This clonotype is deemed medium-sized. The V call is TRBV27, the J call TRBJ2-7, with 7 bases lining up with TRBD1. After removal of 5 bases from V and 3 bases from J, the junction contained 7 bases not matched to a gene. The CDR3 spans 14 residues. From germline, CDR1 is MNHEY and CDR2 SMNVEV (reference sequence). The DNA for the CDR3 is TGTGCCAGCAGTCGACAGGGTCGCGGCTACGAGCAGTACTTC. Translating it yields CASSRQGRGYEQYF.

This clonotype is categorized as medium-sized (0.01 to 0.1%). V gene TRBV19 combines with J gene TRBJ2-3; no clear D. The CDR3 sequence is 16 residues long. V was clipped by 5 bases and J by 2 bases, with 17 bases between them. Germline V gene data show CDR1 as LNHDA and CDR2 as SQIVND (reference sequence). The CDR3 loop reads CASSSLPSLSTDTQYF. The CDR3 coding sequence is TGTGCCAGTAGTTCGCTTCCCAGTCTCTCCACAGATACGCAGTATTTT.

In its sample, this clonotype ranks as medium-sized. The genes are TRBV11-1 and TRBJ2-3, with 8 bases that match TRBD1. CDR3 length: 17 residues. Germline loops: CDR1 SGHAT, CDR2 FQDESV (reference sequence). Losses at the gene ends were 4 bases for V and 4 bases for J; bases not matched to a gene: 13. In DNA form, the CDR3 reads TGTGCCAGCAGCTCGGGTCCAGGGGGCGCTTGGTCAGATACGCAGTATTTT. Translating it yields CASSSGPGGAWSDTQYF.

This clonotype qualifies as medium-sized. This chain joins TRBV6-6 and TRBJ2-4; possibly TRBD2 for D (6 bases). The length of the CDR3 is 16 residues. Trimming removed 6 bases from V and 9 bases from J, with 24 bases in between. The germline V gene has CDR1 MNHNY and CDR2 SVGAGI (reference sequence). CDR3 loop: CASRRTTGAPRGIQYF. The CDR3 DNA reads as TGTGCCAGCAGACGGACTACCGGGGCCCCGAGAGGCATTCAGTACTTC.

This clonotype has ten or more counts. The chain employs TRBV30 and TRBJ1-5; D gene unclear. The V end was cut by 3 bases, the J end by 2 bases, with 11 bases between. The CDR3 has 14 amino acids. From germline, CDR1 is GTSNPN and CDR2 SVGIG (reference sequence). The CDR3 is CAWRGKGGNQPQHF. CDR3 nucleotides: TGTGCCTGGAGGGGAAAGGGAGGCAATCAGCCCCAGCATTTT.